This entry concerns a single TCR beta chain. This sample is drawn from a study of tumor and adjacent non-tumor tissue in lung cancer. No cell sorting was done before RNA was extracted from the tissue. The library came from three nested PCR rounds adapted from ARM-PCR protocols. Each CDR3 protein gets one entry after TCRdb re-called the multiplex PCR reads with MiXCR. The sample lists about 110,000 distinct CDR3 sequences; approximately 82% were seen once. Looked up from germline, CDR1 is SGHAT and CDR2 is FQNNGV. The length of the CDR3 is 13 residues. The sequenced sample consisted of lung tumor tissue. The receptor comes from a woman aged 55 to 70 with non-small cell lung cancer. This chain connects TRBV11-2 to TRBJ1-5; D gene unclear. The J call may be faulty, since TRBJ2-3 better matches the DNA end. The CDR3 region is CASTSQNGQPQYF. The CDR3 coding sequence is TGTGCCAGCACCTCCCAGAATGGTCAGCCCCAGTATTTT.